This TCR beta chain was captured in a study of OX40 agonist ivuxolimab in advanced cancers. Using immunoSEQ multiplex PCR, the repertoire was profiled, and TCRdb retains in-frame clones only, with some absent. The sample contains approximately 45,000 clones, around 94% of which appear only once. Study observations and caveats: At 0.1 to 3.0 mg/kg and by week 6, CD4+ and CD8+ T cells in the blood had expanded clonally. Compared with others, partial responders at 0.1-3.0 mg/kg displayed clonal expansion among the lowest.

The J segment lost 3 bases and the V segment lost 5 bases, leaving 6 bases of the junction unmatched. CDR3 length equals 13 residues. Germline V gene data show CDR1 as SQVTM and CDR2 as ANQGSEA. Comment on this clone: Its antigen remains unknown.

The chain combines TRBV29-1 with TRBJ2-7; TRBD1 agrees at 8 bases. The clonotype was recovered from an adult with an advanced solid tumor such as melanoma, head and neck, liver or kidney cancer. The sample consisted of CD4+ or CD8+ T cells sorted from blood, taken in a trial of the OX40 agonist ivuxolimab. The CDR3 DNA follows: TGCAGCGTTCCAATCGGGACAGGCTACGAGCAGTACTTC. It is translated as CSVPIGTGYEQYF.